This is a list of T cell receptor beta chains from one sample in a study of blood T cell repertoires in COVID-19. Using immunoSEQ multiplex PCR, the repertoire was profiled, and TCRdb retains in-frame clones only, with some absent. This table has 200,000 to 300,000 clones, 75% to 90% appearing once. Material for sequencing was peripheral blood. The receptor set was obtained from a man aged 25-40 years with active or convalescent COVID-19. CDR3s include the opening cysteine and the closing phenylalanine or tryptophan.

CDR3: CASSPGGLAGGKKETQYF
V: TRBV27
length: 18

CDR3: CASSLGAGGYYGYTF
V: TRBV7-2
length: 15

CDR3: CASSVVQVNTEAFF
V: TRBV9
length: 14

CDR3: CASSSNRGESPLHF
V: TRBV27
length: 14

CDR3: CASRPSTGGLNTEAFF
V: TRBV4-1
length: 16

CDR3: CATSRDPGTGGDTQYF
V: TRBV15
length: 16

CDR3: CASSLDRYGYTF
V: TRBV5-4
length: 12

CDR3: CASRSGLDGSTDTQYF
V: TRBV5-1
length: 16

CDR3: CASSELGQMYNEQFF
V: TRBV2
length: 15

CDR3: CASSRAGQLDGYTF
V: TRBV5-1
length: 14

CDR3: CASSEPGLAGHTQYF
V: TRBV9
length: 15

CDR3: CASSRPGGNQPQHF
V: TRBV7-9
length: 14

CDR3: CASSTRDNPNYGYTF
V: TRBV21-1
length: 15

CDR3: CASSPLGQGASDTQYF
V: TRBV18
length: 16

CDR3: CASSLVGEANEQFF
V: TRBV7-8
length: 14

CDR3: CASSQGNRAGGRTDTQYF
V: TRBV3-1/TRBV3-2
length: 18

CDR3: CASSSAASPLHF
V: TRBV18
length: 12

CDR3: CASSLTRLAGGAETQYF
V: TRBV5-1
length: 17

CDR3: CASSTHRGLGTNYGYTF
V: TRBV9
length: 17

CDR3: CASSDRSSAPGELFF
V: TRBV6-4
length: 15

CDR3: CASSLGVYGYTF
V: TRBV9
length: 12

CDR3: CASSPRGEQYF
V: TRBV12-3/TRBV12-4
length: 11

CDR3: CASSLGQARGYQETQYF
V: TRBV27
length: 17

CDR3: CASSQAGGGGETQYF
V: TRBV4-1
length: 15